These 17 T cell receptor beta chains share one sample of origin, sequenced in a study of shared clonotypes between healthy human individuals. Produced via immunoSEQ multiplex PCR; TCRdb's table is partial and in-frame only. Of about 2.1 million clones in the sample, about 93% are singletons; the top ten hold more than 1.5%. Naive CD8 cells were CD45RO-negative, positively selected for CCR7, excluding terminally differentiated effector memory CD45RA+ cells. What was sequenced was naive CD8+ T cells from PBMCs. The receptors were sampled from a man aged 18 to 30 in good health. Some clones in this sample may be carry-over from other donors' samples.

Comment on this clone: The sample holds other DNA sequences that translate to the same CDR3. V and J are TRBV5-6 and TRBJ2-2; unclear D gene. Trimming stripped 0 bases from V and 6 bases from J, with 6 bases between. Germline V gene data show CDR1 as SGHDT and CDR2 as YYEEEE. The CDR3 is made up of 13 amino acids. Here the CDR3 DNA reads TGTGCCAGCAGCTTGGGTGGTCCCGGGGAGCTGTTTTTT. Protein sequence: CASSLGGPGELFF.

The V gene is TRBV10-3, the J gene TRBJ1-2; D is ambiguous. Germline V gene sequence: CDR1 ENHRY, CDR2 SYGVKD. CDR3 length equals 17 residues. The V and J ends lost 2 bases and 4 bases respectively, with 20 bases between them. CDR3 protein: CAISELTPVGASYGYTF. DNA of the CDR3: TGTGCCATCAGTGAGCTAACGCCGGTAGGCGCATCCTATGGCTACACCTTC.

The chain combines TRBV4-3 with TRBJ2-1; 11 bases agree with TRBD2. The V gene's germline CDR1 is LGHNA and CDR2 YSLEER. The CDR3 runs to 16 residues. The V segment lost 3 bases and the J segment 8 bases; nucleotides outside the gene matches: 9. CDR3 in DNA: TGCGCCAGCAGCCATACACTAGCGGGAGTTTTGGATGAGCAGTTCTTC. Its protein is CASSHTLAGVLDEQFF.

A word on this clone: This sample also contains other DNA sequences that code for the same CDR3. The chain employs TRBV19 and TRBJ2-7; TRBD2 might be the D (6 bases). V lost 3 bases and J lost 5, with 8 bases in between. CDR1 LNHDA and CDR2 SQIVND come from the germline V gene (reference sequence). The CDR3 covers 12 residues. The CDR3 region has the DNA TGTGCCAGTAGTATTGCGGGAAACGAGCAGTACTTC. The encoded protein is CASSIAGNEQYF.

The CDR3 here is CASSLQGDYGYTF. In DNA form, the CDR3 reads TGTGCCAGCAGTTTACAGGGGGACTATGGCTACACCTTC. The chain recombines TRBV6-5 with TRBJ1-2, with TRBD1 matching 8 bases. Germline values: CDR1 MNHEY, CDR2 SVGAGI. V lost 4 bases to trimming and J lost 3 bases; unmatched junction nucleotides: 1. The CDR3 covers 13 residues.

The gene calls are TRBV27 and TRBJ2-7; possible D gene TRBD1, 5 bases. Germline lookup yields CDR1 MNHEY and CDR2 SMNVEV (reference sequence). This CDR3 is 15 amino acids long. The V gene lost 3 bases and the J gene lost 0 bases, with 12 bases spanning the gap. In DNA, the CDR3 is TGTGCCAGCAGTTTCGGTCAGGGCCCCTCCTACGAGCAGTACTTC. Amino acid sequence: CASSFGQGPSYEQYF.

This clone appeared a few times. This chain links TRBV12-5 with TRBJ1-1, with TRBD1 identical over 7 bases. The germline V gene has CDR1 LGHNT and CDR2 FRNRAP. CDR3 length equals 14 residues. With 2 bases clipped from V and 6 bases from J, the junction kept 6 bases outside the gene matches. The CDR3 DNA follows: TGTGCTAGTGGTTTGACAGGGGAGATAGCTGAAGCTTTCTTT. Protein product: CASGLTGEIAEAFF.

This clone is a singleton in its sample. The chain links TRBV6-9 to TRBJ2-5; a possible D gene is TRBD2 (6 bases). The J call may be wrong; the DNA end is better matched by TRBJ2-7. This CDR3 region has 14 residues. CDR1 MNHGY and CDR2 SVAAGI come from the germline V gene. CDR3 sequence (DNA): TGTGCCAGAAGGCGGGGTTCGAGCTCCTACGAGCAGTACTTC. Protein: CARRRGSSSYEQYF.

This chain links TRBV28 with TRBJ1-2; TRBD1 matches 11 bases. The length of the CDR3 is 16 residues. Germline assignment: CDR1 MDHEN and CDR2 SYDVKM. V was clipped by 3 bases and J by 6 bases; unmatched bases: 9. The CDR3: CASSFPGDRGKDGYTF. The DNA for the CDR3 is TGTGCCAGCAGTTTCCCCGGGGACAGGGGGAAGGATGGCTACACCTTC.

V and J are TRBV19 and TRBJ2-7; 7 bases agree with TRBD1. CDR1 is LNHDA, CDR2 SQIVND, per germline (reference sequence). The junction had 9 bases not matched to a gene; V was cut back by 4 bases and J by 3 bases. This CDR3 region has 15 residues. CDR3 nucleotide sequence: TGTGCCAGTAGTACCGAAAGGGGGCCGTACTACGAGCAGTACTTC. Translating gives CASSTERGPYYEQYF.

The chain is built from TRBV19 and TRBJ2-1; D is ambiguous. The CDR3 is 15 amino acids. Deletions cut 3 bases from V and 4 bases from J, with 13 bases between. The V gene's germline CDR1 is LNHDA and CDR2 SQIVND (reference sequence). The CDR3 sequence is CASSILWGYYNEQFF. Here the CDR3 DNA reads TGTGCCAGTAGTATTTTGTGGGGATATTACAATGAGCAGTTCTTC.

The chain uses TRBV28 and TRBJ1-5, with TRBD1 matching 9 bases. The CDR3 loop spans 15 amino acids. V lost 3 bases to trimming and J lost 3 bases; unmatched junction nucleotides: 3. Germline lookup yields CDR1 MDHEN and CDR2 SYDVKM. DNA for the CDR3: TGTGCCAGCAGTTTTGGGACAGGGAACAATCAGCCCCAGCATTTT. Residues: CASSFGTGNNQPQHF. Filled out from reference TRBV28 and TRBJ1-5, the complete variable domain reads DVKVTQSSRYLVKRTGEKVFLECVQDMDHENMFWYRQDPGLGLRLIYFSYDVKMKEKGDIPEGYSVSREKKERFSLILESASTNQTSMYLCASSFGTGNNQPQHFGDGTRLSIL.

The chain joins TRBV4-3 to TRBJ2-7; possible D gene TRBD2, 6 bases. Looked up from germline, CDR1 is LGHNA and CDR2 is YSLEER. Between the trimmed V and J ends, which lost 4 bases and 5 bases, there was a span of 15 bases. The CDR3 extends over 14 amino acids. This CDR3 is CASSRAWEEDEQYF. CDR3 coding DNA: TGCGCCAGCAGCCGGGCGTGGGAGGAGGACGAGCAGTACTTC.

The chain couples TRBV30 to TRBJ2-2; unclear D gene. The V end lost 2 bases, the J end lost 1 base, and 5 bases lay between the germline ends. Germline V gives CDR1 GTSNPN, CDR2 SVGIG (reference sequence). The CDR3 has 13 amino acids. CDR3 region: CAWSPLNTGELFF. The CDR3 coding sequence is TGTGCCTGGAGTCCATTGAACACCGGGGAGCTGTTTTTT.

The V and J genes are TRBV6-5 and TRBJ1-5, with D possibly being TRBD1 (5 bases). Germline assignment: CDR1 MNHEY and CDR2 SVGAGI. The CDR3 has 14 amino acids. The V and J ends lost 6 bases and 3 bases respectively, with 12 bases between them. CDR3 DNA sequence: TGTGCCAGCAGAGAAAGGGGATACAATCAGCCCCAGCATTTT. Its translation: CASRERGYNQPQHF.

The chain is built from TRBV2 and TRBJ2-7, with D possibly TRBD1 on 6 matching bases. This CDR3 has 15 residues. Germline-derived CDR1 and CDR2 are SNHLY and FYNNEI. The V end lost 6 bases, the J end lost 6 bases, and 21 bases lay between the germline ends. The CDR3: CASRDRPGEVVEQYF. CDR3 coding DNA: TGTGCCAGCAGAGATCGACCAGGGGAAGTTGTCGAGCAGTACTTC.

The chain links TRBV7-3 to TRBJ2-2; 7 nucleotides line up with TRBD1. The germline CDR1 and CDR2 sequences are SGHTA and FQGTGA. This CDR3 has 17 amino acids. With V trimmed by 3 bases and J by 3 bases, 10 bases remained unmatched. The CDR3 reads CASSFNGGTAYTGELFF. DNA of the CDR3: TGTGCCAGCAGCTTCAATGGTGGGACAGCATACACCGGGGAGCTGTTTTTT.